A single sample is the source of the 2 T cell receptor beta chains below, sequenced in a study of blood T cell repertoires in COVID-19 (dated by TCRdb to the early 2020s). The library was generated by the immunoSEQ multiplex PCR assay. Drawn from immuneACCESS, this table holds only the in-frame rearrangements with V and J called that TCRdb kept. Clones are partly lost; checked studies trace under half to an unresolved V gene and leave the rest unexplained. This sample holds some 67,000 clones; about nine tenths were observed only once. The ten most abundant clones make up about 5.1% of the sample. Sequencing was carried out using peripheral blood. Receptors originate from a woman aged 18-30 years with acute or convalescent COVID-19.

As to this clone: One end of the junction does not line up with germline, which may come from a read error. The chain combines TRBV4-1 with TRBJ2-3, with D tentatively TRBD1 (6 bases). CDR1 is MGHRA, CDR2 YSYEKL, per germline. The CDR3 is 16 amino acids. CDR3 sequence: CASRQDPGTGLVTQYF. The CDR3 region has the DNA TGCGCCAGCAGGCAAGATCCGGGTACAGGGCTGGTTACGCAGTATTTT.

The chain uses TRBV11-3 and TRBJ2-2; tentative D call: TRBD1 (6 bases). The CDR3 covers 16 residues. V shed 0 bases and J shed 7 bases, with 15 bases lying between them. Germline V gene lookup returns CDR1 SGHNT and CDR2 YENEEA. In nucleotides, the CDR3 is TGTGCCAGCAGCTTAGATCTGTGGCAGGGGTACGGGGAGCTGTTTTTT. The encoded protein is CASSLDLWQGYGELFF.